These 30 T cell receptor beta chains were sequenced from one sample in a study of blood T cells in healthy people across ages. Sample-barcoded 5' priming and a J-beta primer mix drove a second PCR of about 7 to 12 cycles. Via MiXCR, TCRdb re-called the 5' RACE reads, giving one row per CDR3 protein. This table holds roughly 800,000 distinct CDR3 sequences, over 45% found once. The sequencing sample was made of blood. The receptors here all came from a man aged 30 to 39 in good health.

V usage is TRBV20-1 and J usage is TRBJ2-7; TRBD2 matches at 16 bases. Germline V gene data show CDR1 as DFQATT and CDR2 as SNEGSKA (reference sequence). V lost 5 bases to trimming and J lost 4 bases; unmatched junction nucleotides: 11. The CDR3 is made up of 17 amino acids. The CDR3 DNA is TGCAGTGCTTCCGGGACTAGCGGGGGGGCGTCTGGATACGAGCAGTACTTC. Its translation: CSASGTSGGASGYEQYF.

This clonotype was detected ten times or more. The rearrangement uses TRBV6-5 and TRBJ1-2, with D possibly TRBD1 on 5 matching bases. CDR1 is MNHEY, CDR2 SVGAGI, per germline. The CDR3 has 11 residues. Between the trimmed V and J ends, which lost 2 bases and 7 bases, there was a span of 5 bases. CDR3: CASSYRGGYTF. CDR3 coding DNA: TGTGCCAGCAGTTACAGGGGTGGCTACACCTTC.

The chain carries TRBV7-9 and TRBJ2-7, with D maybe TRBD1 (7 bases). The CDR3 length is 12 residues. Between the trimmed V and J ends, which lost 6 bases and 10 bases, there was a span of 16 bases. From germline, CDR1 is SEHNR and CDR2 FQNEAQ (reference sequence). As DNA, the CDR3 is TGTGCCAGCAGTCCTGTCAGGGGGGTACAGTACTTC. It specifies CASSPVRGVQYF.

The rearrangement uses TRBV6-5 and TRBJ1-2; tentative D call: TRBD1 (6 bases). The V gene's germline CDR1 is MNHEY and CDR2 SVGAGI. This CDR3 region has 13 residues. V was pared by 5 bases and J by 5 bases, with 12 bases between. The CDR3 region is CASSPWGAYGYTF. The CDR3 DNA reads TGTGCCAGCAGTCCGTGGGGGGCGTATGGCTACACCTTC.

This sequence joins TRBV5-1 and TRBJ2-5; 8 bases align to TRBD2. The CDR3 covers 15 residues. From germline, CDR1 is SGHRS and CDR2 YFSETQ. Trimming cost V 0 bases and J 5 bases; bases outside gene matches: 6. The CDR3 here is CASSLAGGLGETQYF. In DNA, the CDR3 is TGCGCCAGCAGCTTGGCGGGGGGGCTTGGTGAGACCCAGTACTTC.

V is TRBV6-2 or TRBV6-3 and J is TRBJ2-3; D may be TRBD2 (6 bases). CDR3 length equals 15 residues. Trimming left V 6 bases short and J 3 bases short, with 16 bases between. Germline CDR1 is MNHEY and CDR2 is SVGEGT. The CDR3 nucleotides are TGTGCCAGCAGAGAACTAGCTCAGGGTACAGATACGCAGTATTTT. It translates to CASRELAQGTDTQYF.

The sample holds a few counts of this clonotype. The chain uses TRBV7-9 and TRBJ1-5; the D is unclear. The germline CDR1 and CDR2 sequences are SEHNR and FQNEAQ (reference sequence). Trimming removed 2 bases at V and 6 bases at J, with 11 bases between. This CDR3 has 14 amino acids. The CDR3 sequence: CASSLSGLGQPQHF. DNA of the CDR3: TGTGCCAGCAGCTTATCGGGGTTGGGTCAGCCCCAGCATTTT.

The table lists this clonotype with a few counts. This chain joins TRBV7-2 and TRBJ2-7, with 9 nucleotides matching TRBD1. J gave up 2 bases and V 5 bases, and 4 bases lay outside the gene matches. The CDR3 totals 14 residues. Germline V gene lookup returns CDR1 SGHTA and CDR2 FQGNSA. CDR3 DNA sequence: TGTGCCAGCAGCGATAGGACAGGGGCCTACGAGCAGTACTTC. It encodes CASSDRTGAYEQYF.

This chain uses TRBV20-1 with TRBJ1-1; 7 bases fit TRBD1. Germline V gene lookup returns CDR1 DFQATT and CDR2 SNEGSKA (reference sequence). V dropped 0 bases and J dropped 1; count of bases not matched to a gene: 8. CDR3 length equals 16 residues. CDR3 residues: CSARDYLGDRNTEAFF. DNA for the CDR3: TGCAGTGCTAGAGATTATTTAGGGGACAGGAACACTGAAGCTTTCTTT.

In nucleotides, the CDR3 is TGTGCCAGCAGCTCACTACGGGAGGGGTTCCGGAATGAGCAGTTCTTC. Residues: CASSSLREGFRNEQFF. The chain carries TRBV11-1 and TRBJ2-1, with 8 bases aligning to TRBD2. The J segment lost 7 bases and the V segment lost 4 bases, leaving 12 bases of the junction unmatched. The CDR3 is 16 residues long. Looked up from germline, CDR1 is SGHAT and CDR2 is FQDESV (reference sequence).

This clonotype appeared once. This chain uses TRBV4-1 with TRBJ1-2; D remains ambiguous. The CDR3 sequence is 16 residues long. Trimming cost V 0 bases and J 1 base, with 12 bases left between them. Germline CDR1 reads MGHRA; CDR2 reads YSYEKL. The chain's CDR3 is CASSQEAAGFNYGYTF. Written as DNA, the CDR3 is TGCGCCAGCAGCCAAGAGGCCGCGGGTTTTAACTATGGCTACACCTTC.

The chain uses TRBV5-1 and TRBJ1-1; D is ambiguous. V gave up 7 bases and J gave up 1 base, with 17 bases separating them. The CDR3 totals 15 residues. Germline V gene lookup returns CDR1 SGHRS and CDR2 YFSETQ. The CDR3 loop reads CASLLEAGSNTEAFF. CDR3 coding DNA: TGCGCCAGCTTATTGGAGGCAGGCTCGAACACTGAAGCTTTCTTT.

The CDR3 bases are TGTGCCAGCAGCTTAGAGGCGGGGGGTAACTATGGCTACACCTTC. Translated, it gives CASSLEAGGNYGYTF. This chain joins TRBV7-2 and TRBJ1-2, with D perhaps matching TRBD1 (5 bases). Trimming removed 1 base from V and 1 base from J, with 10 bases in between. Germline lookup yields CDR1 SGHTA and CDR2 FQGNSA. CDR3 length equals 15 residues.

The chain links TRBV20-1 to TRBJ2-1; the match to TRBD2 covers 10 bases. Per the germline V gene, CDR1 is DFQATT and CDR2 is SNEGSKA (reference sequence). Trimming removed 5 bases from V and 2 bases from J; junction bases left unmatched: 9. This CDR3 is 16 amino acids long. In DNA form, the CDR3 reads TGCAGTGCTTCCACCCCGAGCGGGAGGGCCTACAATGAGCAGTTCTTC. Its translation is CSASTPSGRAYNEQFF.

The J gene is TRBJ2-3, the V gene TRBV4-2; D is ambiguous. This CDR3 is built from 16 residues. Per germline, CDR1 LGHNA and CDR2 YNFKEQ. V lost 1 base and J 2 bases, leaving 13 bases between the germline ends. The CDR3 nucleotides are TGTGCCAGCAGCCAAGCCCCAGCTGTTAACACAGATACGCAGTATTTT. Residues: CASSQAPAVNTDTQYF.

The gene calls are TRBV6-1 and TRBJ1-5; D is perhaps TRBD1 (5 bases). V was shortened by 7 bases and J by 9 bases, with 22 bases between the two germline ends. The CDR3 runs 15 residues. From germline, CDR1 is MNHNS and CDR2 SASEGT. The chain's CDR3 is CASTMGWGGRSPQHF. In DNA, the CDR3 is TGTGCCAGCACCATGGGTTGGGGGGGGAGGTCGCCCCAGCATTTT.

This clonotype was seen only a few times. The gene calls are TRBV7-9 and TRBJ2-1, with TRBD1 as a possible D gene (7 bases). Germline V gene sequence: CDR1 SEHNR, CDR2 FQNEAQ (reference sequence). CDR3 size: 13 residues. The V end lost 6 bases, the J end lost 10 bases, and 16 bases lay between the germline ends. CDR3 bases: TGTGCCAGCAGTCAACAGGGGAGCGGGGAGCAGTTCTTC. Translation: CASSQQGSGEQFF. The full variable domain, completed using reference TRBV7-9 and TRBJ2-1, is DTGVSQNPRHKITKRGQNVTFRCDPISEHNRLYWYRQTLGQGPEFLTYFQNEAQLEKSRLLSDRFSAERPKGSFSTLEIQRTEQGDSAMYLCASSQQGSGEQFFGPGTRLTVL.

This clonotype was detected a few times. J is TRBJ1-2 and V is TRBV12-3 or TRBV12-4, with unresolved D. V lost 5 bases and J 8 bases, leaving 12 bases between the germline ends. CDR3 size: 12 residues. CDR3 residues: CASSPTQRGYTF. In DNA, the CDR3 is TGTGCCAGCAGTCCTACCCAACGAGGCTACACCTTC.

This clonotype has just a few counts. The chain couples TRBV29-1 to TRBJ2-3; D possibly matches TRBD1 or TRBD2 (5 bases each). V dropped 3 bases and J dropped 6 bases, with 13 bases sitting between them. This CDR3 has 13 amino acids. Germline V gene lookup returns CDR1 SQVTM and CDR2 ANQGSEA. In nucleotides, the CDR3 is TGCAGCGTTGATAGAGGGGTCGGTGATACGCAGTATTTT. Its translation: CSVDRGVGDTQYF.

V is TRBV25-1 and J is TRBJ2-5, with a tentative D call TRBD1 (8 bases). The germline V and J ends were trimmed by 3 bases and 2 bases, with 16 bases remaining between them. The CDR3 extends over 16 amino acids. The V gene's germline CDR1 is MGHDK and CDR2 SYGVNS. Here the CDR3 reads CASSDRGRGRQETQYF. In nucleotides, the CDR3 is TGTGCCAGCAGTGACAGGGGGCGGGGGAGGCAAGAGACCCAGTACTTC.

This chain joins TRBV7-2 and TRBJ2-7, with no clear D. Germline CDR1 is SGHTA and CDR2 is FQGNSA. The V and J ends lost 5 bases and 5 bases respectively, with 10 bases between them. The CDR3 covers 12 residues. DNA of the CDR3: TGTGCCAGCAGCCCCCCGGGTCACGAGCAGTACTTC. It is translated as CASSPPGHEQYF.

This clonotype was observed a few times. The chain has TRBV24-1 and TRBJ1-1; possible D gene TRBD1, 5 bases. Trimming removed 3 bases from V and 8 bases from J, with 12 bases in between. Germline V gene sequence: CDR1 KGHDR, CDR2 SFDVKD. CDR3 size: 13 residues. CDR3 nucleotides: TGTGCCACCAGTGATGGGTCAGGACACGAAGCTTTCTTT. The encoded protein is CATSDGSGHEAFF.

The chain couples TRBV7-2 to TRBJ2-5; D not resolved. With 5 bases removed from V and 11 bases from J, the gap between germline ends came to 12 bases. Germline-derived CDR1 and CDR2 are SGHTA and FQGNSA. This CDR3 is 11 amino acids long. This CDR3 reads CASSGRGEQYF. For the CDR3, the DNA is TGTGCCAGCAGCGGTAGAGGAGAGCAGTACTTC.

The CDR3, as DNA: TGCAGTGCTAGCCCTGCTTTCTCCTACGAGCAGTACTTC. It specifies CSASPAFSYEQYF. The chain links TRBV20-1 to TRBJ2-7; D gene unclear. Trimming took off 3 bases at V and 0 bases at J, with 9 bases between the two ends. Germline loops: CDR1 DFQATT, CDR2 SNEGSKA (reference sequence). This CDR3 has 13 amino acids.

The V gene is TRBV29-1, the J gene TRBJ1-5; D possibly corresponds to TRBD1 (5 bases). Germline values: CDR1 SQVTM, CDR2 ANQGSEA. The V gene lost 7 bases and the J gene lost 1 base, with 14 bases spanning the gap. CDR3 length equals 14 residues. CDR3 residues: CSALGGTSNQPQHF. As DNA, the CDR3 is TGCAGCGCCCTGGGGGGAACGAGCAATCAGCCCCAGCATTTT. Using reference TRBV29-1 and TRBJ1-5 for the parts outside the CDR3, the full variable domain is SAVISQKPSRDICQRGTSLTIQCQVDSQVTMMFWYRQQPGQSLTLIATANQGSEATYESGFVIDKFPISRPNLTFSTLTVSNMSPEDSSIYLCSALGGTSNQPQHFGDGTRLSIL.

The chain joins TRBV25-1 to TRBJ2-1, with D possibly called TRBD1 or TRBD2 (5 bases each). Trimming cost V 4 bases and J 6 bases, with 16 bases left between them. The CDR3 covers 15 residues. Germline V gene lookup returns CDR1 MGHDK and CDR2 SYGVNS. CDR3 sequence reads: CASSGSGTSGNEQFF. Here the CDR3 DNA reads TGTGCCAGCAGTGGATCCGGGACCTCAGGCAATGAGCAGTTCTTC.

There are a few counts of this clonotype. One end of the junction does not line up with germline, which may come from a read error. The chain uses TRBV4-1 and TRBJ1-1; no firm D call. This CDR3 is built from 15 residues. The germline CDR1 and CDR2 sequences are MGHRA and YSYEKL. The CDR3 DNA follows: TGCGCCAGCAGTCAAGCACGTGGGTCCGCCACTGAAGCTTTCTTT. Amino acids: CASSQARGSATEAFF.

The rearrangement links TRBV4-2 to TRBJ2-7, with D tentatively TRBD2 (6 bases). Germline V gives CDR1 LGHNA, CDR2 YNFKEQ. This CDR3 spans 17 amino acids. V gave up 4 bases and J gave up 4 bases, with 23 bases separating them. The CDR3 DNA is TGTGCCAGCAGCCTTTCCCTCCCTCAGGCTGCGGGGTACGAGCAGTACTTC. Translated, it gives CASSLSLPQAAGYEQYF.

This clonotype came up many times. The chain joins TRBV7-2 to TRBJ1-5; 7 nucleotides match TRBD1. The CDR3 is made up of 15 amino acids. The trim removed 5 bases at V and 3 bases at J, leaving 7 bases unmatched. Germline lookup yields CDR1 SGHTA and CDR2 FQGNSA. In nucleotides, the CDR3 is TGTGCCAGCAGCCCCCGGGACAGTCTCAATCAGCCCCAGCATTTT. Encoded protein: CASSPRDSLNQPQHF. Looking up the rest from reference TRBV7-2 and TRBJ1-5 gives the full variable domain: GAGVSQSPSNKVTEKGKDVELRCDPISGHTALYWYRQSLGQGLEFLIYFQGNSAPDKSGLPSDRFSAERTGGSVSTLTIQRTQQEDSAVYLCASSPRDSLNQPQHFGDGTRLSIL.

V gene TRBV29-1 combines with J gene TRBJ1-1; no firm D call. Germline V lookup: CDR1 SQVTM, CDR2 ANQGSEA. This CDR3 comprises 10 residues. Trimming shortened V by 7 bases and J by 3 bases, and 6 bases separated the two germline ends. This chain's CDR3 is CSAFDTEAFF. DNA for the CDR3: TGCAGCGCCTTTGACACTGAAGCTTTCTTT.